The sequence of this TCR beta chain was determined in a study of breast tumors, draining lymph nodes, adjacent tissues. Each CDR3 protein is one row after TCRdb ran MiXCR on the multiplex PCR reads. The sample has approximately 52,000 distinct CDR3 sequences, 35% to 50% seen once. This clonotype was counted ten times or more. What it binds is not known. It may be a read error: a sequence one base away is much more abundant. Study-wide results and caveats: Compared with lymph nodes, tumors were less diverse; compared with nontumor tissue, more.

CDR1 and CDR2 from the germline V gene are SGHTA and FQGTGA. This CDR3 is built from 14 residues. Sequenced material: breast tumor tissue. The chain uses TRBV7-3 and TRBJ1-6; D unresolved. The TCR originated in a female donor with breast cancer. Some clones in this sample may be carry-over from other donors' samples. The CDR3 DNA reads TGTGCCGGCAGCTTAGGGCAGAAGAATTCACCCCTCCACTTT. As protein: CAGSLGQKNSPLHF.